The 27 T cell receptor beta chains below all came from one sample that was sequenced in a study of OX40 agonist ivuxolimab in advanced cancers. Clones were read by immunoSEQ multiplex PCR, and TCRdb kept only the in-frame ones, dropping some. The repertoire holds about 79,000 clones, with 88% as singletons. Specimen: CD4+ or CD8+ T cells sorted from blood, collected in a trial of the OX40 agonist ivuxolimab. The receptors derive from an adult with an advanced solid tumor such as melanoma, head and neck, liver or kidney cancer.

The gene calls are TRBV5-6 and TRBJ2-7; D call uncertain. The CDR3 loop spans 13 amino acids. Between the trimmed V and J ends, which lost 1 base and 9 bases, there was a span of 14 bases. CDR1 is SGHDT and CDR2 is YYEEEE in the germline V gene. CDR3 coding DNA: TGTGCCAGCAGCTTGACATATACGCTGGGGCAGTACTTC. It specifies CASSLTYTLGQYF.

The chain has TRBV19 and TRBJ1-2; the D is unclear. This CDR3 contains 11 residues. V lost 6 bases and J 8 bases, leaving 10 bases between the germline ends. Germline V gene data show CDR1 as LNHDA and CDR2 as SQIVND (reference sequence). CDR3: CASSQARGYTF. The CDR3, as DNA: TGTGCCAGTAGCCAAGCACGGGGCTACACCTTC.

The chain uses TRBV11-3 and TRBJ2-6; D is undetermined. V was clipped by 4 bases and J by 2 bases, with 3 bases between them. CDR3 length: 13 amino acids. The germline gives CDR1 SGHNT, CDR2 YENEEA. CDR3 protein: CASSSAGANVLTF. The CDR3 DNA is TGTGCCAGCAGCTCTGCTGGGGCCAACGTCCTGACTTTC.

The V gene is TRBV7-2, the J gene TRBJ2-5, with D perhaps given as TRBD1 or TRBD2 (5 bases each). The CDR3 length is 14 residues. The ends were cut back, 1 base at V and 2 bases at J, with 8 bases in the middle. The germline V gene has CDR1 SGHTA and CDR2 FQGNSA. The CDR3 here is CASSLDWGQETQYF. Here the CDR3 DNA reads TGTGCCAGCAGCTTAGATTGGGGGCAAGAGACCCAGTACTTC.

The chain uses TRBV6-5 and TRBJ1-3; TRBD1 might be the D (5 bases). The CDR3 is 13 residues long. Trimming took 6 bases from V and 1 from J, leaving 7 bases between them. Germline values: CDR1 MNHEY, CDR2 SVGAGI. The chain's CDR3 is CASRPGSGNTIYF. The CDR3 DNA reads TGTGCCAGCAGACCAGGGTCTGGAAACACCATATATTTT.

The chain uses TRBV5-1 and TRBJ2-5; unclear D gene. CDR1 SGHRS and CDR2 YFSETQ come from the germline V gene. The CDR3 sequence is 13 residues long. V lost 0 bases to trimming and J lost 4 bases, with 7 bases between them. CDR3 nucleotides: TGCGCCAGCAGCTTGGAGCCGACAGAGACCCAGTACTTC. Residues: CASSLEPTETQYF.

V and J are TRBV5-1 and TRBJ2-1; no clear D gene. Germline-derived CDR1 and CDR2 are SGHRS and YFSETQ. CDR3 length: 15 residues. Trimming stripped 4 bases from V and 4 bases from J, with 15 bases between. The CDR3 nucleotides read TGCGCCAGCAGCGATAGAATTCCGGCATACAATGAGCAGTTCTTC. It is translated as CASSDRIPAYNEQFF.

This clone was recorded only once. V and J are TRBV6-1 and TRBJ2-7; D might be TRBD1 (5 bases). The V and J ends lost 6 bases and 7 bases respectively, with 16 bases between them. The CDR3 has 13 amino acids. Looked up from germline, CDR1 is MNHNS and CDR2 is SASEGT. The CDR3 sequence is CASRGPALGEQYF. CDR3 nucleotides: TGTGCCAGCAGGGGGCCAGCCCTTGGGGAGCAGTACTTC.

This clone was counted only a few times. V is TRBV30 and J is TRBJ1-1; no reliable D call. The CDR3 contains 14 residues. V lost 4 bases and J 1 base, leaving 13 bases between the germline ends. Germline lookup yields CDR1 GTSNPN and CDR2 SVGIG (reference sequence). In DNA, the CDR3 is TGTGCCTGGACCAGGTTCGTCCAGAACACTGAAGCTTTCTTT. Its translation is CAWTRFVQNTEAFF.

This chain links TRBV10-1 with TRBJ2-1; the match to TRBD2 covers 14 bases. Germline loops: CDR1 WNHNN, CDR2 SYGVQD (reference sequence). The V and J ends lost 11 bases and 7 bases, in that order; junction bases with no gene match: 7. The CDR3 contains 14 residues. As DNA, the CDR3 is TGCGCCGGCCCGACTAGCGGGAGGGAGAATGAGCAGTTCTTC. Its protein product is CAGPTSGRENEQFF.

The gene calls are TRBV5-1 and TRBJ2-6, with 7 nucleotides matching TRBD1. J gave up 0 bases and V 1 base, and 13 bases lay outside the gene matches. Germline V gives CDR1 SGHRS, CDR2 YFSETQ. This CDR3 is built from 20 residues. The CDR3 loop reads CASSLLPSVTGTSGANVLTF. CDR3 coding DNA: TGCGCCAGCAGCTTGTTGCCGTCGGTGACAGGGACCTCTGGGGCCAACGTCCTGACTTTC.

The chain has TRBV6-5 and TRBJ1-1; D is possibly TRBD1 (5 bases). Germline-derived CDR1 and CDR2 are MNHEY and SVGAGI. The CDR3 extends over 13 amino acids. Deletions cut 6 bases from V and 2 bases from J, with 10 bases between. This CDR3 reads CASREQANTEAFF. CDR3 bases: TGTGCCAGCAGGGAACAGGCTAACACTGAAGCTTTCTTT.

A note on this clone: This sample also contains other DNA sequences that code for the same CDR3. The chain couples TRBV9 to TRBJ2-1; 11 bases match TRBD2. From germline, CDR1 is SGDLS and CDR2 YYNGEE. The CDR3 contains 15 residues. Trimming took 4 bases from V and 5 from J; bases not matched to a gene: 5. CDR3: CASSPGLAAHNEQFF. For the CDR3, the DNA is TGTGCCAGCAGCCCGGGACTAGCGGCACACAATGAGCAGTTCTTC.

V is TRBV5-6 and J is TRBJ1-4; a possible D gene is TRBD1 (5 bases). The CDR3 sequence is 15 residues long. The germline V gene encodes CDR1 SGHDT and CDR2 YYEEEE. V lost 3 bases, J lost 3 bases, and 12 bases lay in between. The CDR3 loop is CASSSDSLSNEKLFF. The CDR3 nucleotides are TGTGCCAGCAGCTCTGACAGCTTGTCTAATGAAAAACTGTTTTTT.

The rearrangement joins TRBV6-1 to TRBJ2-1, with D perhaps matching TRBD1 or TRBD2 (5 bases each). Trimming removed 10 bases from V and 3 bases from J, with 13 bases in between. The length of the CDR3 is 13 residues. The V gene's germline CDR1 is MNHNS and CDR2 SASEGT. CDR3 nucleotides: TGTGCCAATAAAAGGGACCACTACAATGAGCAGTTCTTC. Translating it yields CANKRDHYNEQFF.

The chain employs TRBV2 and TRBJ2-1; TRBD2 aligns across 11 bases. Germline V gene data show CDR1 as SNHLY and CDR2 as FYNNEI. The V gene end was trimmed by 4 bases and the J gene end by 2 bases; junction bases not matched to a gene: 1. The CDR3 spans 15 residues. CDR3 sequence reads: CASSASGRTYNEQFF. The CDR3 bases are TGTGCCAGCAGTGCTAGCGGGAGGACCTACAATGAGCAGTTCTTC. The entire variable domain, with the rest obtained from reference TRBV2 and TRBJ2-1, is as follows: EPEVTQTPSHQVTQMGQEVILRCVPISNHLYFYWYRQILGQKVEFLVSFYNNEISEKSEIFDDQFSVERPDGSNFTLKIRSTKLEDSAMYFCASSASGRTYNEQFFGPGTRLTVL.

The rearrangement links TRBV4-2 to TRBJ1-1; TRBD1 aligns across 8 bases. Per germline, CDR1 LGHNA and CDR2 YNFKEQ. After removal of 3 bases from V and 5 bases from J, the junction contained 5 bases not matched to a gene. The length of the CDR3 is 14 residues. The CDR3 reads CASSQAGGLTEAFF. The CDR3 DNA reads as TGTGCCAGCAGCCAGGCAGGGGGCTTGACTGAAGCTTTCTTT.

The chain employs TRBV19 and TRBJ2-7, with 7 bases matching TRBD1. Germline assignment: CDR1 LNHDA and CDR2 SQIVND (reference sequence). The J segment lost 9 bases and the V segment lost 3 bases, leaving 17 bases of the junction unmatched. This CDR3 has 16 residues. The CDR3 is CASSMRGWTGGVGQYF. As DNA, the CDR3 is TGTGCCAGTAGTATGAGGGGGTGGACAGGTGGGGTCGGGCAGTACTTC.

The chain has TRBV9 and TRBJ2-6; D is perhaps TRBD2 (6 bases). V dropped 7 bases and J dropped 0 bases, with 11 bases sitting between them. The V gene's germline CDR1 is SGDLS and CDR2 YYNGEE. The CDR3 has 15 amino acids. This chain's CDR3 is CASRAGRSGANVLTF. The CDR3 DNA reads TGTGCCAGCCGGGCGGGACGCTCTGGGGCCAACGTCCTGACTTTC.

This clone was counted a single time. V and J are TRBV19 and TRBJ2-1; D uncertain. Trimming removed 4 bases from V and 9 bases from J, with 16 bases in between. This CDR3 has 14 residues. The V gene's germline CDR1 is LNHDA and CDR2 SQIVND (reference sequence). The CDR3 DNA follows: TGTGCCAGTAGTAGTCGCCCGCCTTCCAGTGAGCAGTTCTTC. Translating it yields CASSSRPPSSEQFF.

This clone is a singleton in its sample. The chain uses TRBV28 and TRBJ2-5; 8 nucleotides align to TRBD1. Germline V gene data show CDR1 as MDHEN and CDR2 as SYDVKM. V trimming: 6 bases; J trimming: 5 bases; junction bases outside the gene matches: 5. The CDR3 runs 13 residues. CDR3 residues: CASRPGGAETQYF. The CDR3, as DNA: TGTGCCAGCAGACCAGGGGGCGCGGAGACCCAGTACTTC.

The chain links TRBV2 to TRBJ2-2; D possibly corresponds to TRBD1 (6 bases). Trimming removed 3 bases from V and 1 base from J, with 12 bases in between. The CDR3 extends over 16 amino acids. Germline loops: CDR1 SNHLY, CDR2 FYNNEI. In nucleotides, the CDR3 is TGTGCCAGCAGTGAGAGACAGGTTCGGAACACCGGGGAGCTGTTTTTT. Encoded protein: CASSERQVRNTGELFF.

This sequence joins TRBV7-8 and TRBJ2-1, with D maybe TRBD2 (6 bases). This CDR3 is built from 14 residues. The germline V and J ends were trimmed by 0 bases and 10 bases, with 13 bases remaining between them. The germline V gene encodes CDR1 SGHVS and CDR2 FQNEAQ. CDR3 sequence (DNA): TGTGCCAGCAGCTTAGCCGAGACTAGGAACGAGCAGTTCTTC. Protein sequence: CASSLAETRNEQFF.

As DNA, the CDR3 is TGTGCCAGCAGCCAAGATTTTGGGCTAGCGGGAGAACGAGGGTCCTACGAGCAGTACTTC. Translated, it gives CASSQDFGLAGERGSYEQYF. The chain employs TRBV4-2 and TRBJ2-7; 10 bases are shared with TRBD2. The CDR3 contains 20 residues. The germline V gene encodes CDR1 LGHNA and CDR2 YNFKEQ. Germline trimming cut 0 bases from V and 1 base from J; bases unmatched to any gene: 15.

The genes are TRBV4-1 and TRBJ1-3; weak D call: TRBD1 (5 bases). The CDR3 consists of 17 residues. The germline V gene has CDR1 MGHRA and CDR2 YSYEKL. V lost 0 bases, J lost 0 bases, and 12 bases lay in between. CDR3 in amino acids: CASSQDGGLSSGNTIYF. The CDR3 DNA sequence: TGCGCCAGCAGCCAAGATGGGGGACTGAGCTCTGGAAACACCATATATTTT.

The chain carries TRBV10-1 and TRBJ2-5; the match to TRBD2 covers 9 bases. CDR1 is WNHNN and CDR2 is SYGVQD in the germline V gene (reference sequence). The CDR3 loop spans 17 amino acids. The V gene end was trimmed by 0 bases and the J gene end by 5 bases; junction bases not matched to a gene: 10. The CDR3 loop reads CASSESYSGRGEETQYF. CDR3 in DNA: TGCGCCAGCAGTGAGTCTTATAGCGGGAGAGGAGAGGAGACCCAGTACTTC.

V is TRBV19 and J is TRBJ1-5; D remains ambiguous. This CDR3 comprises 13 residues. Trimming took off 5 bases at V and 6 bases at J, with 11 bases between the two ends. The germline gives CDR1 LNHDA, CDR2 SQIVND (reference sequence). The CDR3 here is CASSSPGGQPQHF. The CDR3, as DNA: TGTGCCAGTAGTTCGCCGGGTGGTCAGCCCCAGCATTTT.